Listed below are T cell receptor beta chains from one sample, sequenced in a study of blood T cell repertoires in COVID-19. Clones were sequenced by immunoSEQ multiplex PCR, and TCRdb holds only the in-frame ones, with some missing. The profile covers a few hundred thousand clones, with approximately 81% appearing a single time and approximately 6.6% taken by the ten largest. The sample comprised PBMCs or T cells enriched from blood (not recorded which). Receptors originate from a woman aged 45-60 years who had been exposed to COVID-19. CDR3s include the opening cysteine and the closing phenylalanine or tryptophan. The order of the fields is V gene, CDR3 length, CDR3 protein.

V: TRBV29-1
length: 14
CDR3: CSVDDSGSNQPQHF

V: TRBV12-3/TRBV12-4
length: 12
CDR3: CATSLRNTEAFF

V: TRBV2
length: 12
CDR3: CASSVLGVTIYF

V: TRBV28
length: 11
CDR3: CASRGRVGAFF

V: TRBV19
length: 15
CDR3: CASSISGGLNYGYTF

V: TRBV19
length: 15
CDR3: CASSIDLASGGKLFF

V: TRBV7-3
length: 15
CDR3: CASSLGLANTGELFF

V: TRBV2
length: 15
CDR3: CASRGRGGITDTQYF

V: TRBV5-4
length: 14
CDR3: CASSLLGISYGYTF

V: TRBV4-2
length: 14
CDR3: CASSYGTDLYEQYF

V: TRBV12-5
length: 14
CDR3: CASGRGQGVNEQYF

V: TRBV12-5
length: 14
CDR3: CASGPGQGQETQYF

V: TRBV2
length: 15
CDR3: CASIRPGGTTGELFF

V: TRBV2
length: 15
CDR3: CASPTGDVPNYGYTF

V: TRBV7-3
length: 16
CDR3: CASSLGPRLEGETQYF

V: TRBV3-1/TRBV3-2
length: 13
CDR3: CASSQDPTRPQHF

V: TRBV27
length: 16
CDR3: CASSLSKGTPSYEQYF

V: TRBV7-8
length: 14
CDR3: CASSYGTSGYEQFF

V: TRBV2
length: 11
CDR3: CASQDSGKLFF

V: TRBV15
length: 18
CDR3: CATSRDPGGSYSNQPQHF

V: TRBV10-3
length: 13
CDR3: CAISDPQGNGYTF

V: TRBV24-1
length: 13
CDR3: CATSDSRQGKAFF